The 10 T cell receptor beta chains reported below all come from one sample, sequenced in a study of blood T cell repertoires in COVID-19. This table comes from immunoSEQ multiplex PCR, and its TCRdb copy is limited to in-frame clones, with some not included. The repertoire holds roughly 200,000 clones, with about 87% as singletons. The sequenced sample consisted of peripheral blood. The receptors originated from a young woman who had recovered from COVID-19.

The chain combines TRBV18 with TRBJ1-1; D is uncertain. V was cut by 4 bases and J by 2 bases, with 8 bases left in between. Per germline, CDR1 KGHSH and CDR2 LQKENI. The CDR3 contains 13 residues. The CDR3 DNA follows: TGTGCCAGCTCACTCGGGTTAAACACTGAAGCTTTCTTT. It encodes CASSLGLNTEAFF.

The chain has TRBV13 and TRBJ2-1, with 10 bases that match TRBD2. Germline CDR1 and CDR2: PRHDT and FYEKMQ (reference sequence). V was pared by 5 bases and J by 4 bases, with 11 bases of the junction left unmatched. The CDR3 contains 17 residues. The CDR3 loop reads CASSPLPLAGVYNEQFF. In nucleotides, the CDR3 is TGTGCCAGCAGCCCCCTCCCGCTAGCGGGGGTTTACAATGAGCAGTTCTTC.

The V and J genes are TRBV7-2 and TRBJ2-1; tentatively, D is TRBD2 (5 bases). Germline V gives CDR1 SGHTA, CDR2 FQGNSA. The CDR3 is 13 residues long. Trimming shortened V by 7 bases and J by 8 bases, and 15 bases separated the two germline ends. CDR3: CASTTGSFDEQFF. In DNA form, the CDR3 reads TGTGCCAGCACCACGGGGAGTTTCGATGAGCAGTTCTTC.

The chain links TRBV6-5 to TRBJ1-6; no reliable D call. Per the germline V gene, CDR1 is MNHEY and CDR2 is SVGAGI. V lost 8 bases and J lost 8, with 13 bases in between. This CDR3 has 13 residues. The DNA of the CDR3 is TGTGCCAGCGCCTGGGAGATTTATTCACCCCTCCACTTT. Protein sequence: CASAWEIYSPLHF.

This clone was observed a handful of times. The rearrangement links TRBV4-3 to TRBJ2-3; 8 bases agree with TRBD2. The V segment lost 3 bases and the J segment 3 bases; nucleotides outside the gene matches: 8. This CDR3 has 16 residues. Germline V gene sequence: CDR1 LGHNA, CDR2 YSLEER. The CDR3, as DNA: TGCGCCAGCAGCCAGGCCAGCGGGAGTGGGACAGATACGCAGTATTTT. The encoded protein is CASSQASGSGTDTQYF.

V and J are TRBV29-1 and TRBJ1-2; the D gene is possibly TRBD1 (6 bases). The V end was cut by 4 bases, the J end by 8 bases, with 17 bases between. The CDR3 spans 13 residues. Germline V gene data show CDR1 as SQVTM and CDR2 as ANQGSEA. CDR3 in DNA: TGCAGCGTTGGAACGGGGGGACACATAGGCTACACCTTC. This encodes CSVGTGGHIGYTF.

The V and J genes are TRBV11-1 and TRBJ1-1; D gene unclear. The V gene lost 5 bases and the J gene lost 1 base, with 17 bases spanning the gap. CDR1 and CDR2 from the germline V gene are SGHAT and FQDESV (reference sequence). CDR3 length: 16 amino acids. The CDR3 spells CASSLVGWSGNTEAFF. CDR3 DNA: TGTGCCAGCAGCCTGGTGGGTTGGAGTGGGAACACTGAAGCTTTCTTT.

This clone was seen just once. The chain has TRBV2 and TRBJ2-7, with 12 bases identical to TRBD2. Trimming at V came to 2 bases and at J to 7 bases, leaving 6 bases not matched to a gene. Germline V CDR1 and CDR2: SNHLY, FYNNEI. The CDR3 covers 15 residues. The CDR3 protein is CASSELAGGPREQYV. CDR3 nucleotide sequence: TGTGCCAGCAGTGAACTAGCGGGAGGGCCACGGGAGCAGTACGTC.

The V and J genes are TRBV9 and TRBJ2-7, with a weak D call TRBD1 (5 bases). V was pared by 0 bases and J by 5 bases, with 12 bases between. In germline, CDR1 is SGDLS, CDR2 YYNGEE. This CDR3 has 14 amino acids. CDR3 DNA: TGTGCCAGCAGCGTAGACGGCAGGGTCCACGAGCAGTACTTC. Its protein is CASSVDGRVHEQYF.

The chain recombines TRBV7-9 with TRBJ1-3, with 7 bases that match TRBD1. The CDR3 contains 14 residues. Germline V gene data show CDR1 as SEHNR and CDR2 as FQNEAQ (reference sequence). Trimming cost V 5 bases and J 2 bases; bases outside gene matches: 3. CDR3 sequence (DNA): TGTGCCAGCAGCCCCAGGGGGGCTGGAAACACCATATATTTT. Encoded protein: CASSPRGAGNTIYF.